These T cell receptor beta chains were read from a single sample in a study of control samples from healthy donors and cancer patients. Repertoires were generated with immunoSEQ multiplex PCR, while TCRdb's copy carries only in-frame clones and drops some. The sample lists approximately 100,000 clones; about nine tenths were seen once. The sequencing input was blood. The receptors were sampled from a man between 25 and 39 years old in good health. Each CDR3 is given with its conserved first and last residue. The order of the fields is clone size, D gene, V gene, J gene, CDR3 length, CDR3 protein, CDR3 DNA. D genes are given only for firm matches. Rows give clone size only sometimes, using once, few, many, or a class for an expanded clone.

few	TRBD1	TRBV9	TRBJ2-5	14	CASSEGAVQETQYF	TGTGCCAGCAGCGAGGGGGCGGTCCAAGAGACCCAGTACTTC
.	TRBD2	TRBV6-5	TRBJ2-5	14	CASRLAGAQETQYF	TGTGCCAGTAGACTAGCGGGGGCCCAAGAGACCCAGTACTTC
.	.	TRBV10-3	TRBJ2-1	14	CAISESSAGDEQFF	TGTGCCATCAGTGAGTCGTCGGCAGGGGACGAGCAGTTCTTC
.	.	TRBV5-1	TRBJ2-3	14	CASSLGTSTDTQYF	TGCGCCAGCAGCCTGGGGACGAGCACAGATACGCAGTATTTT
.	.	TRBV7-8	TRBJ2-1	16	CASSLGQGLGGDEQFF	TGTGCCAGCAGCTTAGGGCAGGGACTTGGAGGGGATGAGCAGTTCTTC
.	TRBD2	TRBV24-1	TRBJ2-5	15	CATSEAGGVKETQYF	TGTGCCACCAGTGAAGCGGGGGGCGTTAAAGAGACCCAGTACTTC
.	TRBD1	TRBV7-8	TRBJ2-1	13	CASSQDRRNEQFF	TGTGCCAGCAGCCAGGACAGGCGCAATGAGCAGTTCTTC
.	.	TRBV2	TRBJ2-2	13	CASSEVLTGELFF	TGTGCCAGCAGTGAAGTCCTCACCGGGGAGCTGTTTTTT
.	.	TRBV20-1	TRBJ1-2	12	CSASGGNYGYTF	TGCAGTGCTAGTGGCGGGAACTATGGCTACACCTTC
.	.	TRBV29-1	TRBJ1-2	15	CSVAGDSGVGDGYTF	TGCAGCGTTGCGGGGGATTCAGGCGTAGGTGATGGCTACACCTTC
.	.	TRBV2	TRBJ2-1	11	CASDSYNEQFF	TGTGCCTCTGACTCTTACAATGAGCAGTTCTTC
.	.	TRBV5-5	TRBJ1-6	16	CASSLGGGGLNSPLHF	TGTGCCAGCAGCTTGGGGGGCGGGGGGCTGAATTCACCCCTCCACTTT
.	.	TRBV7-8	TRBJ2-4	12	CASSYTGNIQYF	TGTGCCAGCAGCTATACAGGGAACATTCAGTACTTC
few	.	TRBV7-9	TRBJ1-6	14	CASSLLQDNSPLHF	TGTGCCAGCAGCTTACTTCAGGATAATTCACCCCTCCACTTT
.	.	TRBV11-2	TRBJ1-4	17	CASRPSRVSATNEKLFF	TGTGCCAGCAGACCCTCTAGGGTGAGCGCAACTAATGAAAAACTGTTTTTT
.	TRBD1	TRBV24-1	TRBJ1-1	14	CATSDFDRGGGAFF	TGTGCCACCAGTGATTTCGACAGGGGCGGAGGGGCTTTCTTT
.	.	TRBV24-1	TRBJ2-3	10	CATRGDTQYF	TGTGCCACGAGAGGAGATACGCAGTATTTT